One and the same sample provided the 9 T cell receptor beta chains below, sequenced in a study of T cell changes during pregnancy in multiple sclerosis. The repertoire was sequenced with immunoSEQ multiplex PCR; TCRdb's copy has only in-frame clones and lacks some. This sample carries under 65,000 clones, roughly 92% of them seen once, and the ten largest clones take roughly 1.5%. The material sequenced was peripheral blood, taken in the second trimester of pregnancy. The origin of the receptors is a female donor with multiple sclerosis, enrolled in a pregnancy study.

The genes are TRBV5-1 and TRBJ2-3; 12 bases align to TRBD2. The V segment lost 0 bases and the J segment 3 bases; nucleotides outside the gene matches: 2. The germline gives CDR1 SGHRS, CDR2 YFSETQ. The CDR3 extends over 16 amino acids. Here the CDR3 reads CASSLALAGGTDTQYF. The CDR3 coding sequence is TGCGCCAGCAGCTTGGCGCTAGCGGGAGGGACAGATACGCAGTATTTT. The whole variable domain, filled in from reference TRBV5-1 and TRBJ2-3, reads KAGVTQTPRYLIKTRGQQVTLSCSPISGHRSVSWYQQTPGQGLQFLFEYFSETQRNKGNFPGRFSGRQFSNSRSEMNVSTLELGDSALYLCASSLALAGGTDTQYFGPGTRLTVL.

The chain employs TRBV6-4 and TRBJ2-2; D is possibly TRBD2 (6 bases). Germline values: CDR1 MRHNA, CDR2 SNTAGT. Deletions cut 6 bases from V and 6 bases from J, with 14 bases between. The CDR3 spans 14 residues. The chain's CDR3 is CASSGGGESGELFF. Written as DNA, the CDR3 is TGTGCCAGCAGCGGGGGAGGCGAGTCCGGGGAGCTGTTTTTT.

This chain uses TRBV7-9 with TRBJ2-1, with a tentative D call TRBD1 (5 bases). The V end was cut by 3 bases, the J end by 5 bases, with 8 bases between. Germline-derived CDR1 and CDR2 are SEHNR and FQNEAQ (reference sequence). CDR3 length: 13 residues. CDR3 coding DNA: TGTGCCAGCAGCTTGGGGCAAGACAATGAGCAGTTCTTC. This sequence encodes CASSLGQDNEQFF.

This clone was recorded a few times. CDR3 residues: CACTDKQGARGYTF. CDR3 nucleotide sequence: TGTGCCTGTACCGATAAACAGGGGGCCCGTGGCTACACCTTC. This sequence joins TRBV30 and TRBJ1-2; 9 nucleotides line up with TRBD1. Unmatched junction bases numbered 12, after V lost 6 bases and J lost 7 bases. CDR3 length: 14 amino acids. In germline, CDR1 is GTSNPN, CDR2 SVGIG (reference sequence).

The chain has TRBV30 and TRBJ2-5; 8 bases line up with TRBD1. Trimming took 8 bases from V and 4 from J; bases not matched to a gene: 6. The CDR3 is 12 residues long. Germline V CDR1 and CDR2: GTSNPN, SVGIG (reference sequence). The CDR3 loop reads CAAAGGRETQYF. Here the CDR3 DNA reads TGTGCCGCCGCAGGGGGCCGAGAGACCCAGTACTTC.

This clone was seen once. The V gene is TRBV5-5, the J gene TRBJ1-2; 7 bases are a match to TRBD1. V lost 5 bases, J lost 2 bases, and 6 bases stayed unmatched. The CDR3 is 14 residues long. Per germline, CDR1 SGHKS and CDR2 YYEKEE (reference sequence). This CDR3 is CASSPKQGNYGYTF. The CDR3 DNA sequence: TGTGCCAGCAGTCCGAAACAGGGGAACTATGGCTACACCTTC.

V usage is TRBV4-1 and J usage is TRBJ2-1; 16 nucleotides align to TRBD2. The CDR3 length is 16 residues. V trimming: 0 bases; J trimming: 9 bases; junction bases outside the gene matches: 2. Germline V gives CDR1 MGHRA, CDR2 YSYEKL. The CDR3 loop is CASSQEGLAGGGEQFF. DNA of the CDR3: TGCGCCAGCAGCCAAGAGGGACTAGCGGGAGGGGGTGAGCAGTTCTTC.

The chain has TRBV28 and TRBJ2-7; 9 bases map to TRBD2. V shed 7 bases, J shed 3 bases, and the junction held 1 base outside the gene matches. CDR1 and CDR2 (germline): MDHEN, SYDVKM. The CDR3 has 12 residues. Here the CDR3 DNA reads TGTGCCAGCACTAGCGGGATCTACGAGCAGTACTTC. This translates into CASTSGIYEQYF.

The chain couples TRBV7-3 to TRBJ2-5, with a weak D call TRBD2 (5 bases). CDR3 length: 14 amino acids. With 1 base removed from V and 4 bases from J, the gap between germline ends came to 10 bases. Germline CDR1 is SGHTA and CDR2 is FQGTGA. CDR3 in amino acids: CASSLRASRETQYF. The DNA of the CDR3 is TGTGCCAGCAGCTTAAGGGCTAGCAGAGAGACCCAGTACTTC.